The clone carrying this TCR beta chain was observed at least ten times. Its antigen is still unknown. The sample belongs to a study of regulatory T cells in long-lasting Graves disease. Sequencing libraries for TCR beta were prepared with iRepertoire HTBI primers and Arm-PCR of CDR3 regions. Each CDR3 protein gets one entry after TCRdb re-called the multiplex PCR reads with MiXCR. The repertoire includes 550,000 to 650,000 distinct CDR3 sequences, roughly a sixth of them detected once, and more than 10% sits in the top ten. Study-level points and caveats: Small numbers of samples may have cut accuracy.

Documented time point: newly diagnosed GD, antithyroid drugs for less than 3 months. Making the TCR library involved RNA that had been extracted from PBMCs. In Xi'an, China, an endocrinology department was the source of patients. These records were also assigned to another study, of T cells in Graves' hyperthyroidism and ophthalmopathy.

The sequence was collected from a man aged 18 to 29 with Graves disease. Sequences were derived from peripheral blood mononuclear cells (PBMCs), sampled at new diagnosis, from a patient treated with antithyroid drugs.

The CDR3 here is CATRGGWTDTQYF. In DNA, the CDR3 is TGTGCCACAAGGGGCGGGTGGACAGATACGCAGTATTTT. The rearrangement links TRBV28 to TRBJ2-3; possibly TRBD1 or TRBD2 for D (5 bases each). V was trimmed by 10 bases and J by 3 bases, leaving 14 bases between them. Germline V gene data show CDR1 as MDHEN and CDR2 as SYDVKM. The CDR3 contains 13 residues.